A single T cell receptor beta chain is shown here with its context. Its antigen is as yet unknown. This sample is drawn from a study of cytomegalovirus exposure and HLA in healthy donors. In the PCR, 60 Vbeta and 13 Jbeta primers were used. Some clones are missing from TCRdb's copy, which holds only in-frame ones; the method was immunoSEQ multiplex PCR. The sample carries more than 95,000 clones, 74% recorded once. Whole-study findings and limits: Association with HLA alleles at 0.05 false discovery rate was found for some 18,000 TCR beta sequences in a later analysis. Presence/absence comparisons presumed near-even sequencing depth among donors.

The specimen sequenced was PBMCs. The receptor's source is a middle-aged man in good health and CMV-seropositive.

CDR3 residues: CASTRNEKLFF. The CDR3 DNA follows: TGTGCCAGTACCAGAAATGAAAAACTGTTTTTT. V gene TRBV19 combines with J gene TRBJ1-4; no definite D call. Per germline, CDR1 LNHDA and CDR2 SQIVND (reference sequence). Trimming shortened V by 7 bases and J by 5 bases, and 5 bases separated the two germline ends. The CDR3 contains 11 residues.